This T cell receptor beta chain was documented in a study of human T cells and chemical hapten exposure. One entry per CDR3 protein results from TCRdb running MiXCR on the RACE reads. The data contain 340,000 or so distinct CDR3 sequences, approximately 6.3% of them singletons. V lost 3 bases, J lost 5 bases, and 11 bases lay in between. CDR3 length: 14 residues. There are many counts of this clonotype. Its antigen is unknown. Study outcomes and limitations: TCRs at high frequency, those above 1 in 1000, did not change with DPC sensitization.

Indicated time point: patch test 1, 2 weeks after DPC sensitization. Treatment here: therapeutic diphenylcyclopropenone sensitization with weekly scalp DPC. The chain combines TRBV12-3 or TRBV12-4 with TRBJ2-1, with a weak D call TRBD1 (6 bases). The origin of this receptor is a young woman with alopecia areata. Some clones in this sample may be carry-over from other donors' samples. The sample consisted of whole blood, taken in connection with sensitization to the hapten diphenylcyclopropenone (DPC). In DNA form, the CDR3 reads TGTGCCAGCAGTTTCGGGACAAATAACAATGAGCAGTTCTTC. Amino acid sequence: CASSFGTNNNEQFF.